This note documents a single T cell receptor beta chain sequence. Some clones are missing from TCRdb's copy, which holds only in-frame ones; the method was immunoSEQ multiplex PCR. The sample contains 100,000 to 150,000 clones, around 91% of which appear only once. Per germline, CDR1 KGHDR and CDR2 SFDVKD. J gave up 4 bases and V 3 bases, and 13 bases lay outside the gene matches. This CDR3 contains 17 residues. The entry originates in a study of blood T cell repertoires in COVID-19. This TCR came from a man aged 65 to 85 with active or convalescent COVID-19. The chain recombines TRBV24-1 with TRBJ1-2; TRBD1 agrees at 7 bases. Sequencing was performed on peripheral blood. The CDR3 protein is CATSDPSRQGSGYGYTF. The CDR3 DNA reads TGTGCCACCAGTGATCCTTCTCGACAGGGCTCGGGCTATGGCTACACCTTC.